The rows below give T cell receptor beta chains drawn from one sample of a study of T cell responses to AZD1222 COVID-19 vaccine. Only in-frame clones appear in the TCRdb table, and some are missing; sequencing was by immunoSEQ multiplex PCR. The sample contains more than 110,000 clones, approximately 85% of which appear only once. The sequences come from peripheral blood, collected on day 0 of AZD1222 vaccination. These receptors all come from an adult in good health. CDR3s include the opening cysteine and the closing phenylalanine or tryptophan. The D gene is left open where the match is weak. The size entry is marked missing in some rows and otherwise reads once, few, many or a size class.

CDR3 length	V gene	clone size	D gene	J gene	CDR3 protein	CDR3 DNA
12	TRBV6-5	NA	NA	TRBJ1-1	CASNRLMSEAFF	TGTGCCAGCAACAGGTTAATGTCTGAAGCTTTCTTT
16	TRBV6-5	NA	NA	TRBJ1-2	CASSYSISLTLYGYTF	TGTGCCAGCAGTTACTCGATCTCTCTGACACTCTATGGCTACACCTTC
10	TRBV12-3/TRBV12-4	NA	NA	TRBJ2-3	CASSIDTQYF	TGTGCCAGCAGTATCGATACGCAGTATTTT
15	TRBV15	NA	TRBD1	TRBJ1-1	CATRRQGAGGTEAFF	TGTGCCACCAGAAGACAGGGGGCGGGCGGCACTGAAGCTTTCTTT
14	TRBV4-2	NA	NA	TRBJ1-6	CASSPDGTDSPLHF	TGTGCCAGCAGCCCAGACGGCACGGATTCACCCCTCCACTTT
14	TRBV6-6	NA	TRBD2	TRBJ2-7	CASSYASGIYEQYF	TGTGCCAGCAGTTACGCTAGCGGGATCTACGAGCAGTACTTC
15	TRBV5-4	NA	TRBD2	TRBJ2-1	CASSLSGTGYNEQFF	TGTGCCAGCAGCCTCAGCGGGACGGGTTACAATGAGCAGTTCTTC
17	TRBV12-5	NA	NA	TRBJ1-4	CASGGPRAIATNEKLFF	TGTGCTAGTGGAGGGCCCCGAGCGATTGCAACTAATGAAAAACTGTTTTTT
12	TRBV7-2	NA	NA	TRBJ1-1	CASSLGYTEAFF	TGTGCCAGCAGCTTAGGGTACACTGAAGCTTTCTTT
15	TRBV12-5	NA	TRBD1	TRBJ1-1	CASGLDTGGNTEAFF	TGTGCTAGTGGTTTGGATACAGGGGGGAACACTGAAGCTTTCTTT
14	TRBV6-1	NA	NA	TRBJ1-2	CASSEGMEFYGYTF	TGTGCCAGCAGTGAAGGGATGGAATTCTATGGCTACACCTTC
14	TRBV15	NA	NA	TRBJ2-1	CATSPRKEHNEQFF	TGTGCCACCAGCCCACGAAAGGAGCACAATGAGCAGTTCTTC
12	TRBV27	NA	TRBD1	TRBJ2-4	CATGTGYNIQYF	TGTGCCACTGGGACAGGGTATAACATTCAGTACTTC
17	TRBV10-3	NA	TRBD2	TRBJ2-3	CAISEHSGRAEGDTQYF	TGTGCCATCAGTGAGCACAGCGGGAGGGCCGAAGGAGATACGCAGTATTTT
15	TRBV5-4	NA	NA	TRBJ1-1	CASSFSGLMNTEAFF	TGTGCCAGCAGCTTTTCGGGATTGATGAACACTGAAGCTTTCTTT
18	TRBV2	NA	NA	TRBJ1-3	CASSEASGGPRSGNTIYF	TGTGCCAGCAGTGAAGCGAGCGGGGGCCCGCGCTCTGGAAACACCATATATTTT
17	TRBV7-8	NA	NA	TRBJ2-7	CASSLITGGIKSYEQYF	TGTGCCAGCAGCTTAATCACCGGGGGAATCAAGTCCTACGAGCAGTACTTC
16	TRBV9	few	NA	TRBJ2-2	CASSPSHRGDTGELFF	TGTGCCAGCAGCCCCTCCCATCGCGGGGACACCGGGGAGCTGTTTTTT
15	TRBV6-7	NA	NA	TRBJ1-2	CASIRSAGGGEGYTF	TGTGCCAGCATTCGCTCCGCGGGGGGCGGAGAAGGCTACACCTTC
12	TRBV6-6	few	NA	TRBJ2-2	CASGTNTGELFF	TGTGCCAGTGGGACAAACACCGGGGAGCTGTTTTTT
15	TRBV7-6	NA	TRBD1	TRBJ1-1	CASSNDRQGGTEAFF	TGTGCCAGCAGTAATGATAGACAGGGTGGCACTGAAGCTTTCTTT
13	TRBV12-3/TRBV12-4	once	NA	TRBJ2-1	CASSLDGVNEQFF	TGTGCCAGCAGTTTAGACGGGGTCAATGAGCAGTTCTTC
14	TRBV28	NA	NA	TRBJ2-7	CATLGGGIPYEQYF	TGTGCTACCCTAGGGGGCGGGATTCCCTACGAGCAGTACTTC
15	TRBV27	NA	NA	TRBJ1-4	CASSWGGPASEKLFF	TGTGCCAGCAGTTGGGGGGGGCCGGCATCTGAAAAACTGTTTTTT
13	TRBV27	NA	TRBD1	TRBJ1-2	CASSADRVSGYTF	TGTGCCAGCAGTGCCGACAGGGTGTCTGGCTACACCTTC
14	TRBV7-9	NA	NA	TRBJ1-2	CASSLGDMNYGYTF	TGTGCCAGCAGCTTAGGGGATATGAACTATGGCTACACCTTC
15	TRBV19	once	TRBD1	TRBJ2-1	CASSIGTGIQNEQFF	TGTGCCAGTAGTATCGGGACAGGAATCCAGAATGAGCAGTTCTTC
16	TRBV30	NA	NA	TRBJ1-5	CAWSRMGGRGNQPQHF	TGTGCCTGGAGTCGAATGGGAGGGAGGGGCAATCAGCCCCAGCATTTT
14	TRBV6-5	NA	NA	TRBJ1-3	CASIDGLSGNTIYF	TGTGCCAGCATCGATGGACTCTCTGGAAACACCATATATTTT
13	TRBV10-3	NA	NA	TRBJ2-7	CAISVGGRYEQYF	TGTGCCATCAGTGTTGGGGGACGCTACGAGCAGTACTTC
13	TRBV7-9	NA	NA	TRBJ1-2	CASSLRGGYGYTF	TGTGCCAGCAGCTTACGGGGTGGCTATGGCTACACCTTC
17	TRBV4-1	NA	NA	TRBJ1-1	CASSRSPVTGGNTEAFF	TGCGCCAGCAGCCGGTCACCCGTGACTGGGGGGAACACTGAAGCTTTCTTT
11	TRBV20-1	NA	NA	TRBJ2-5	CSAPASLTQYF	TGCAGTGCACCGGCTAGCTTGACCCAGTACTTC
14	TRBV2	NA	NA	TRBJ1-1	CASSEGLGNTEAFF	TGTGCCAGCAGTGAGGGGCTGGGGAACACTGAAGCTTTCTTT
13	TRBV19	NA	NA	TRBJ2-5	CATAGQAQETQYF	TGTGCCACCGCGGGGCAGGCCCAAGAGACCCAGTACTTC
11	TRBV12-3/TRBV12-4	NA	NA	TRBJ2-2	CASRYTGELFF	TGTGCCAGCAGGTACACCGGGGAGCTGTTTTTT
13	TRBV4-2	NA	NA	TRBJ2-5	CASSPGNQETQYF	TGTGCCAGCAGCCCGGGCAACCAAGAGACCCAGTACTTC
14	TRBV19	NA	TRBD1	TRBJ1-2	CASRAGQGVLGYTF	TGTGCCAGTAGGGCCGGACAGGGGGTCTTGGGCTACACCTTC
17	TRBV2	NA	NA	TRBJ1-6	CASRMVTGSSYNSPLHF	TGTGCCAGCAGAATGGTGACGGGAAGCTCCTATAATTCACCCCTCCACTTT
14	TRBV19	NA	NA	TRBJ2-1	CASSTQGYYNEQFF	TGTGCCAGTAGTACACAGGGTTACTACAATGAGCAGTTCTTC
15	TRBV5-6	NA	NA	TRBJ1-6	CASSLETGNNSPLHF	TGTGCCAGCAGCTTGGAGACCGGGAATAATTCACCCCTCCACTTT
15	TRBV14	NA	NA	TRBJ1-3	CASSHRDFFGNTIYF	TGTGCCAGCAGCCACCGGGACTTTTTTGGAAACACCATATATTTT
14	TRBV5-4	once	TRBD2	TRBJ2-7	CASSLGTSRYEQYF	TGTGCCAGCAGCTTGGGGACTAGTCGGTACGAGCAGTACTTC
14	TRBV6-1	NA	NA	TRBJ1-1	CASSDRGGGTEAFF	TGTGCCAGCAGTGACAGGGGAGGTGGCACTGAAGCTTTCTTT
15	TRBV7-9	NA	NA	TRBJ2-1	CASRQVISGYNEQFF	TGTGCCAGCAGGCAGGTGATATCGGGCTACAATGAGCAGTTCTTC
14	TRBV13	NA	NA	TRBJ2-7	CASSLNRISYEQYF	TGTGCCAGCAGCCTAAACAGGATTTCCTACGAGCAGTACTTC